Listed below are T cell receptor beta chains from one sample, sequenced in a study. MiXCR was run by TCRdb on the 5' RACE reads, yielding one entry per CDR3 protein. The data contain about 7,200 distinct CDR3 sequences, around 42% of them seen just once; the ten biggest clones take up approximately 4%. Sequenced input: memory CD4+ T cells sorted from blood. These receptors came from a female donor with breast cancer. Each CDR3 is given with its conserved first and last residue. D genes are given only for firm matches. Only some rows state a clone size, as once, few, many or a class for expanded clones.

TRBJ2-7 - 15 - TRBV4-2 CASSQDSWGRYEQYF TGTGCCAGCAGCCAAGATAGTTGGGGCAGGTACGAGCAGTACTTC
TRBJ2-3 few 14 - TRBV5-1 CASSLDLGSDTQYF TGCGCCAGCAGCTTGGATTTAGGTTCGGATACGCAGTATTTT
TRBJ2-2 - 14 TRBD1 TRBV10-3 CAISEARGPGELFF TGTGCCATCAGTGAAGCCAGGGGGCCCGGGGAGCTGTTTTTT
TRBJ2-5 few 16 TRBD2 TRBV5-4 CASSLARAGGEETQYF TGTGCCAGCAGCTTGGCCAGAGCGGGAGGGGAGGAGACCCAGTACTTC
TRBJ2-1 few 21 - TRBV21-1 CASSNDFLVGLRTSGPTGQFF TGTGCCAGCAGCAATGATTTTTTAGTTGGACTTCGGACTAGCGGACCCACAGGGCAGTTCTTC
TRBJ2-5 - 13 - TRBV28 CASSAPNLETQYF TGTGCCAGCAGCGCTCCCAATTTAGAGACCCAGTACTTC
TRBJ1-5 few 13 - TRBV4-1 CASSQGGLQPQHF TGCGCCAGCAGCCAGGGGGGGCTGCAGCCCCAGCATTTT
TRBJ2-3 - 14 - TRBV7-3 CASSGNSGTDTQYF TGTGCCAGCAGCGGCAATAGCGGCACAGATACGCAGTATTTT
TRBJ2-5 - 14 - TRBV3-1 CASSQLGEGETQYF TGTGCCAGCAGCCAATTGGGCGAGGGTGAGACCCAGTACTTC
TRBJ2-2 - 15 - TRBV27 CASSFRGTLTGELVF TGTGCCAGCAGTTTTAGAGGTACTCTCACCGGGGAGCTGGTTTTT
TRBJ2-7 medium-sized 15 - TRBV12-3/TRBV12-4 CASSLEGGAGYEQYF TGTGCCAGCAGTTTAGAGGGCGGGGCCGGCTACGAGCAGTACTTC
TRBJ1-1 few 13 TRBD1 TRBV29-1 CSVHRDRGTEAFF TGCAGCGTCCACCGGGACAGGGGTACTGAAGCTTTCTTT
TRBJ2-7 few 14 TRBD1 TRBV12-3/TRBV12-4 CASSLWDRANEQYF TGTGCCAGCAGTTTGTGGGACAGGGCTAACGAGCAGTACTTC
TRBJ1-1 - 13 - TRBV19 CASSRGPNTEAFF TGTGCCAGTAGTAGAGGACCGAACACTGAAGCTTTCTTT
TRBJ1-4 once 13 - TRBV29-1 CSVPGSGGEKLFF TGCAGCGTTCCCGGGAGTGGAGGTGAAAAACTGTTTTTT
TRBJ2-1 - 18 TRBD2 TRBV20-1 CSTNPGTSGRNTYNEQFF TGCAGCACCAATCCCGGGACTAGCGGGAGGAATACCTACAATGAGCAGTTCTTC
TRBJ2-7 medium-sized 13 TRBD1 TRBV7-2 CASSFGQGGEQYF TGTGCCAGCAGCTTTGGACAGGGAGGCGAGCAGTACTTC
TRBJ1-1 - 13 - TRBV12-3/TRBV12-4 CASSLGQNTEVFF TGTGCCAGCAGTTTAGGTCAGAACACTGAAGTTTTCTTT
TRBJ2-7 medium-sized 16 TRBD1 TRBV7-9 CASSPLGQGAVYEQYF TGTGCCAGCAGCCCCCTGGGACAGGGGGCTGTCTACGAGCAGTACTTC
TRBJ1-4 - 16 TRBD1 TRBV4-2 CASSDRQGRANEKLFF TGTGCCAGCAGCGATCGACAGGGGCGGGCTAATGAAAAACTGTTTTTT
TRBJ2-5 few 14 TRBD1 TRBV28 CASSRTGGQETQYF TGTGCCAGCAGCCGGACAGGGGGCCAAGAGACCCAGTACTTC
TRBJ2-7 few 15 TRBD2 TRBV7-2 CASSQGLAGTYEQYF TGTGCCAGCAGCCAAGGACTAGCGGGAACCTACGAGCAGTACTTC
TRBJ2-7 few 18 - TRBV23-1 CASSQTSLGAGSNYEQYF TGCGCCAGCAGTCAAACCTCTTTGGGCGCAGGGAGTAATTACGAGCAGTACTTC
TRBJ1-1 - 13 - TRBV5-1 CTSSLAGGTEAFF TGCACCAGCAGCTTGGCGGGGGGCACTGAAGCTTTCTTT
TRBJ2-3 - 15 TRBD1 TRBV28 CASSEDRVSTDTQSF TGTGCCAGCAGTGAGGACAGGGTTAGCACAGATACGCAGTCTTTT
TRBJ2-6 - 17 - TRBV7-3 CASSSFTGHSGANVLTF TGTGCCAGCAGCTCCTTTACAGGGCACTCTGGGGCCAACGTCCTGACTTTC
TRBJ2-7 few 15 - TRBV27 CASYPRRAGIYEQYF TGTGCCAGCTACCCCAGGAGGGCAGGTATCTACGAGCAGTACTTC
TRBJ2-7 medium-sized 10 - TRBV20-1 CSAMSDEQYF TGCAGTGCTATGTCCGACGAGCAGTACTTC
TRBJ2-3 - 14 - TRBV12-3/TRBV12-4 CASSLGPATDTQYF TGTGCCAGCAGTCTCGGACCAGCCACAGATACGCAGTATTTT
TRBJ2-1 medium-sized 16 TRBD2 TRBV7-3 CASSHLGGTGNNEQFF TGTGCCAGCAGCCACCTCGGGGGGACTGGAAACAATGAGCAGTTCTTC
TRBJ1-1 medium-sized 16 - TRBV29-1 CSVVWGDIPRQTEAFF TGCAGCGTTGTCTGGGGGGACATACCAAGACAGACTGAAGCTTTCTTT
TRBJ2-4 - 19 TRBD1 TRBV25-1 CASSAQPGQGADGKNIQYF TGTGCCAGCAGTGCCCAACCGGGACAGGGGGCTGATGGCAAAAACATTCAGTACTTC
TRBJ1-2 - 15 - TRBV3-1 CASSLNPGRHYGYTF TGTGCCAGCAGCCTAAATCCAGGTCGTCACTATGGCTACACCTTC